This section outlines one TCR beta chain sequence together with its context. The antigen is undetermined. This entry comes from a study of PD-1 blockade in classical Hodgkin lymphoma. Study-wide results and caveats: Relapsed/refractory patients reportedly had lower baseline diversity than newly diagnosed patients.

Time point specified: newly diagnosed, previously untreated cHL patient sample. CD4+ T cells were purified from thawed PBMCs by negative selection. The authors compared against newly diagnosed, untreated classical Hodgkin lymphoma PBMCs. Produced via immunoSEQ multiplex PCR; TCRdb's table is partial and in-frame only. The sample includes around 31,000 clones, 89% of them seen just once. Looked up from germline, CDR1 is LNHDA and CDR2 is SQIVND (reference sequence). This CDR3 has 14 amino acids. Trimming cost V 5 bases and J 0 bases, with 10 bases left between them. This TCR was recovered from a human donor with classical Hodgkin lymphoma. The gene calls are TRBV19 and TRBJ1-1; D uncertain. Sequenced: CD4+ T cells from blood. CDR3 nucleotides: TGTGCCAGTAGTTTACAGAACCTGAACACTGAAGCTTTCTTT. Its protein product is CASSLQNLNTEAFF.